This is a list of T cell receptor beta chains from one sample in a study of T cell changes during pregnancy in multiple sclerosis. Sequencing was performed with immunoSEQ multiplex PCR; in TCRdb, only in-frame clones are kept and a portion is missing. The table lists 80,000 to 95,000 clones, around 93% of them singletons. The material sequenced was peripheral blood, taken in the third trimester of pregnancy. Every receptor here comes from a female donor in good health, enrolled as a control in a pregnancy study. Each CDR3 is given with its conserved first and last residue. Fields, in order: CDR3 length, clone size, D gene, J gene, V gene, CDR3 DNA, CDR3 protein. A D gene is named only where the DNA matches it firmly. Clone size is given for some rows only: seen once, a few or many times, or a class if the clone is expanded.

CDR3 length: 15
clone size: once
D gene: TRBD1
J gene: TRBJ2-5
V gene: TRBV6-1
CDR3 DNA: TGTGCCAGCAGTGGACCAGGGACAGGGGAAGAGACCCAGTACTTC
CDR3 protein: CASSGPGTGEETQYF

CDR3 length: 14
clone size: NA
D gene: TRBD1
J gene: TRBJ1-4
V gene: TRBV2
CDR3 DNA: TGTGCCAGCAGTGTTAACAGGGGTGGTGAAAAACTGTTTTTT
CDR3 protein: CASSVNRGGEKLFF

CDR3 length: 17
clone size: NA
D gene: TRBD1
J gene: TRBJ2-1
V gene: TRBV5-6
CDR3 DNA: TGTGCCAGCAGCTTGGGGGGACAGGGGGGATTCTACAATGAGCAGTTCTTC
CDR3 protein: CASSLGGQGGFYNEQFF

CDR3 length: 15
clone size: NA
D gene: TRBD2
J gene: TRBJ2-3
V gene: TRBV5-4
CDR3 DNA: TGTGCCAGCAGCTTCCCCGCGGGAGGGGCAGATACGCAGTATTTT
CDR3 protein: CASSFPAGGADTQYF

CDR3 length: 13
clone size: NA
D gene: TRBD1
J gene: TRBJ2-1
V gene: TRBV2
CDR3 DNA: TGTGCCAGCAGTCAAGACAGGGACAATGAGCAGTTCTTC
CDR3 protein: CASSQDRDNEQFF

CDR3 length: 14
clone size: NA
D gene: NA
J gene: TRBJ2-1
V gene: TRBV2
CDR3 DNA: TGTGCCAGCAGTGTAGGTGGAGCGCACAATGAGCAGTTCTTC
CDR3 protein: CASSVGGAHNEQFF

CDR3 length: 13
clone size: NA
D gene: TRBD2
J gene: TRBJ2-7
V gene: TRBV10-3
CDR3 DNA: TGTGCCATCAATAGGCGGGAGGGCTCCGAGCAGTACTTC
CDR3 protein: CAINRREGSEQYF

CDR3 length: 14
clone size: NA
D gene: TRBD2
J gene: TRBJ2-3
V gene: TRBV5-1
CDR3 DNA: TGCGCCAGCAGGTCTAGCGGGGACACAGATACGCAGTATTTT
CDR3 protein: CASRSSGDTDTQYF

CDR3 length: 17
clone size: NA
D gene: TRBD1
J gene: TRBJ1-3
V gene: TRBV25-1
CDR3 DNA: TGTGCCAGCCCCATTTTGAACCAGGGGGATTCTGGAAACACCATATATTTT
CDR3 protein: CASPILNQGDSGNTIYF

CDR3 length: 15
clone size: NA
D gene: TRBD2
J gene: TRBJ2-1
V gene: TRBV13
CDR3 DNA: TGTGCCAGCAGCTCTAGCGGGAGACGGAACAATGAGCAGTTCTTC
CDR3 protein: CASSSSGRRNNEQFF

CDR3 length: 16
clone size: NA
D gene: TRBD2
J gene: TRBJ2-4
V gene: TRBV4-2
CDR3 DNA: TGTGCCAGCAGCCAAGAACTAGCGGAAGCCAAAAACATTCAGTACTTC
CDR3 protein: CASSQELAEAKNIQYF

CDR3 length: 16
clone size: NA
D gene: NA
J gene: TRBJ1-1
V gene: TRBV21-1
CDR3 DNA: TGTGCCAGCAGCTCCCAAGCGATCATCTCGAACACTGAAGCTTTCTTT
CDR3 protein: CASSSQAIISNTEAFF

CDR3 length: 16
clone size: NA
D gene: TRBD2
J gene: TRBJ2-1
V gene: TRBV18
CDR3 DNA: TGTGCCAGCTCACCAACGGCGGGAGGCTCCTACAATGAGCAGTTCTTC
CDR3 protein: CASSPTAGGSYNEQFF

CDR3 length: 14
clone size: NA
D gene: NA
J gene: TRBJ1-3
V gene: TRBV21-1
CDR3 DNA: TGTGCCAGCAGCCCCCCCGTCTCTGGAAACACCATATATTTT
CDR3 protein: CASSPPVSGNTIYF

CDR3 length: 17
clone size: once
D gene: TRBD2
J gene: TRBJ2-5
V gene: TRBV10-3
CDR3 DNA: TGTGCCATCAGTGATTCGACTAGCGGGAGGGCGGGGGAGACCCAGTACTTC
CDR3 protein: CAISDSTSGRAGETQYF

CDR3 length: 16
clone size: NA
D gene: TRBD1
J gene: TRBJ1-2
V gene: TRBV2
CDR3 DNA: TGTGCCAGCAGTCCACCGGGACAGGCGACTAACTATGGCTACACCTTC
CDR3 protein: CASSPPGQATNYGYTF

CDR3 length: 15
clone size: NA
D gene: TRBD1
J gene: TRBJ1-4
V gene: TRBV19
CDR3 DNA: TGTGCCAGTAGTGGAACCGGGACAGGAAATGAAAAACTGTTTTTT
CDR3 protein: CASSGTGTGNEKLFF

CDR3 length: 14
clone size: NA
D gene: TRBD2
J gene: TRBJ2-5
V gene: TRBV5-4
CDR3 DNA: TGTGCCAGCAGCAATAGAGGGACTAGCGAGACCCAGTACTTC
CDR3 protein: CASSNRGTSETQYF

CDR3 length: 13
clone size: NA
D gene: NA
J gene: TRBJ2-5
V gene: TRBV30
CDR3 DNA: TGTGCCTGGAGTGGAGGGCAGCAAGAGACCCAGTACTTC
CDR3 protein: CAWSGGQQETQYF

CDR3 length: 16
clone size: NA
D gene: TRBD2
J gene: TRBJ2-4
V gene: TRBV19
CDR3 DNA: TGTGCCAGTAGTACCGGGACTAGCGGAGTTGGAGACATTCAGTACTTC
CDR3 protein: CASSTGTSGVGDIQYF

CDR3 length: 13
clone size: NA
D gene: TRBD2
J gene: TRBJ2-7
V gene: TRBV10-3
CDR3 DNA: TGTGCCATCAGTACGGGAGGGCCGTACGAGCAGTACTTC
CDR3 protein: CAISTGGPYEQYF

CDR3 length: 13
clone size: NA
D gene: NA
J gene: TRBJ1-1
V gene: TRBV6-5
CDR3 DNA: TGTGCCAGCAGGGGATTACAGCGACAGAAAGCTTTCTTT
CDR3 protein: CASRGLQRQKAFF

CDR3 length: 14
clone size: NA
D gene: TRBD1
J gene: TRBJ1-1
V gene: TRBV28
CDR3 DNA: TGTGCCAGCAGTGAGACAGGGTTGGACACTGAAGCTTTCTTT
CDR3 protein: CASSETGLDTEAFF

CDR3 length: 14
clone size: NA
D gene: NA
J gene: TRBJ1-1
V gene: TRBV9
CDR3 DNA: TGTGCCAGCAACGACTCACCGGGATCTGGTAAAGCTTTCTTT
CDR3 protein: CASNDSPGSGKAFF

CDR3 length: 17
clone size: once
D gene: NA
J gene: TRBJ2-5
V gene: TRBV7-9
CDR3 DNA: TGTGCCAGCACCGTTCAGGGGGTAGCGGGGTACCAAGAGACCCAGTACTTC
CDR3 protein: CASTVQGVAGYQETQYF

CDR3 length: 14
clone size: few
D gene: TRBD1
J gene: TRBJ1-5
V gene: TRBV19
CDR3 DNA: TGTGCCAGTAGTAAACAGGGGTGGGATCAGCCCCAGCATTTT
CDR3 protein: CASSKQGWDQPQHF

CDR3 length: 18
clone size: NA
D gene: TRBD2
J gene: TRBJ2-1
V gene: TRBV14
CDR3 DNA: TGTGCCAGCAGCCAAGGCGTAGCGGGATCGGTATTTCACAATGAGCAGTTCTTC
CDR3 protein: CASSQGVAGSVFHNEQFF

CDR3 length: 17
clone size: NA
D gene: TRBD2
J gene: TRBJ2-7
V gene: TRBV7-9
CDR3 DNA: TGTGCCAGCAGACCACGGGGGGACTCGAACCCTTCCTACGAGCAGTACTTC
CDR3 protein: CASRPRGDSNPSYEQYF

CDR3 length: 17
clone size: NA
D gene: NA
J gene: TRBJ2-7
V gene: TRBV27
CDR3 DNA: TGTGCCAGCAGTCCTCACAAAGGACTCCAGAACGCCTACGAGCAGTACTTC
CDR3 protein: CASSPHKGLQNAYEQYF

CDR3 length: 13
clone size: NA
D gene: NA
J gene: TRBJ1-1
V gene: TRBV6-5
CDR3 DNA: TGTGCCAGCAGTTGGACTGGGAACACTGAAGCTTTCTTT
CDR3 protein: CASSWTGNTEAFF

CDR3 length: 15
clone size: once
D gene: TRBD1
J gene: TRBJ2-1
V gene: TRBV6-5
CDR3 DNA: TGTGCCAGCAGCCCCGGGACAGGGATCTACAATGAGCAGTTCTTC
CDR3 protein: CASSPGTGIYNEQFF

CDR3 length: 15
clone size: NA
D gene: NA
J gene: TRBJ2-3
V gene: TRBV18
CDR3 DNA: TGTGCCAGCTCACCACCTTTGCAGAACACAGATACGCAGTATTTT
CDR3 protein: CASSPPLQNTDTQYF

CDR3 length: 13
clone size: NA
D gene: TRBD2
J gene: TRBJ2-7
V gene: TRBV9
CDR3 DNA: TGTGCCAGCAGCGTATCTAGCGGCTACGAGCAGTACTTC
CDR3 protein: CASSVSSGYEQYF

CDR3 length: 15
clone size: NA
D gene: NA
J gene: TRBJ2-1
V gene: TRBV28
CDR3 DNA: TGTGCCAGCAGTTTATGGGGCAGACCCTACAATGAGCAGTTCTTC
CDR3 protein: CASSLWGRPYNEQFF

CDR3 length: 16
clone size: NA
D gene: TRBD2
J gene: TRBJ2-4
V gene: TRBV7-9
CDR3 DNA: TGTGCCAGCAGCTTAGGGGCAATCAGCGGGGTCTACATTCAGTACTTC
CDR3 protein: CASSLGAISGVYIQYF

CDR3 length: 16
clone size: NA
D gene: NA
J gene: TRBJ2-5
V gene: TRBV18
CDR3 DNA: TGTGCCAGCTCACCACCTATCCCGACGGGGGAAGAGACCCAGTACTTC
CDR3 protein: CASSPPIPTGEETQYF

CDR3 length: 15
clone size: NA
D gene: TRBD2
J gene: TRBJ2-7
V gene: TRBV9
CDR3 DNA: TGTGCCAGCAGCGTAGACCCTAGCGGGGGTTACGAGCAGTACTTC
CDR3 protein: CASSVDPSGGYEQYF

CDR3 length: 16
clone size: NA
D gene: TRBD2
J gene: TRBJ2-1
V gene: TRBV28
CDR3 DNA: TGTGCCAGCAGTCCTTCCGGGACTACCCCCTACAATGAGCAGTTCTTC
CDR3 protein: CASSPSGTTPYNEQFF

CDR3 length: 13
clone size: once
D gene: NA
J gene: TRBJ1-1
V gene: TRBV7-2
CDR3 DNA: TGTGCCAGCAGCTTATTTGGCAGAACTGAAGCTTTCTTT
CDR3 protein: CASSLFGRTEAFF

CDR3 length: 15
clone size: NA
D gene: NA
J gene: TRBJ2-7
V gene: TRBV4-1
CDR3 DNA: TGCGCCAGCAGCCAAGTCTCAGTTTCATCCTACGAGCAGTACTTC
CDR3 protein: CASSQVSVSSYEQYF

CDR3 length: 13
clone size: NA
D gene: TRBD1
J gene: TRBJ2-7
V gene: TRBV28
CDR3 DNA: TGTGCCAGCAGGCCGGGACAGGGACACGAGCAGTACTTC
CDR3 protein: CASRPGQGHEQYF

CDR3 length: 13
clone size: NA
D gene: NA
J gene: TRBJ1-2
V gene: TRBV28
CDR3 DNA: TGTGCCAGCAGCTGGGGCAGGGAATATGGCTACACCTTC
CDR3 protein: CASSWGREYGYTF

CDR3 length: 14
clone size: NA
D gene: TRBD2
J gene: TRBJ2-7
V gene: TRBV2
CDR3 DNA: TGTGCCAGCAACCTAGCGGGAGTAGTGTACGAGCAGTACTTC
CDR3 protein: CASNLAGVVYEQYF

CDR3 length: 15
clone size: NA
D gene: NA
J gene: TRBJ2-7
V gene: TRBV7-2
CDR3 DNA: TGTGCCAGCAGCTTAGAAATAGGCCGGGTGGACGAGCAGTACTTC
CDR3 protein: CASSLEIGRVDEQYF

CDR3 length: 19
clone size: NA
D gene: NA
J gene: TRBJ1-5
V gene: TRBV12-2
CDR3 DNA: TGTGCAAGTCGCCCGCCGGTAGGTACAGTTTCTATTAGCAATCAGCCCCAGCATTTT
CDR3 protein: CASRPPVGTVSISNQPQHF